Presented here are 6 T cell receptor beta chains from one specimen sequenced in a study of regulatory T cells in long-lasting Graves disease. HTBI primers from iRepertoire and Arm-PCR of CDR3 regions yielded the TCR beta libraries. TCRdb fed the multiplex PCR reads into MiXCR, producing one record per CDR3 protein. Of 500,000 or so distinct CDR3 sequences listed, approximately 16% are singletons. Time point here: newly diagnosed GD, antithyroid drugs for less than 3 months. Extracted PBMC RNA gave rise to the TCR library. The sample was also linked to a second study, of T cells in Graves' hyperthyroidism and ophthalmopathy.

The sequenced sample was peripheral blood mononuclear cells (PBMCs), obtained at new diagnosis, from a patient treated with antithyroid drugs. The receptors shown here come from a woman aged 35-60 years with Graves disease.

This clonotype was found many times. The chain links TRBV6-1 to TRBJ1-5; D gene ambiguous. The CDR3 covers 14 residues. Trimming stripped 5 bases from V and 5 bases from J, with 13 bases between. CDR1 is MNHNS, CDR2 SASEGT, per germline. DNA for the CDR3: TGTGCCAGCAGTCCGGGTGGGATATATCAGCCCCAGCATTTT. As protein: CASSPGGIYQPQHF.

The chain uses TRBV12-3 or TRBV12-4 and TRBJ2-3; weak D call: TRBD2 (6 bases). This CDR3 has 14 residues. V was trimmed by 5 bases and J by 6 bases, leaving 15 bases between them. Here the CDR3 DNA reads TGTGCCAGCAGTCAAGCGTCGGGGGATGATACGCAGTATTTT. Protein sequence: CASSQASGDDTQYF.

At least ten counts were recorded for this clonotype. This rearrangement joins TRBV28 to TRBJ2-3, with TRBD1 as a possible D gene (6 bases). V was pared by 5 bases and J by 2 bases, with 11 bases between. Germline CDR1 MDHEN, CDR2 SYDVKM. The CDR3 runs to 14 residues. CDR3 amino acids: CASSIQGYTDTQYF. For the CDR3, the DNA is TGTGCCAGCAGTATACAGGGATACACAGATACGCAGTATTTT.

This sequence joins TRBV6-2 or TRBV6-3 and TRBJ1-6; 7 bases map to TRBD1. With 5 bases clipped from V and 9 bases from J, the junction kept 7 bases outside the gene matches. The germline V gene has CDR1 MNHEY and CDR2 SVGEGT. This CDR3 contains 14 residues. The CDR3: CASSGRQGVSPLHF. The CDR3 DNA reads TGTGCCAGCAGTGGTCGACAGGGCGTTTCACCCCTCCACTTT.

Only a few counts were recorded for this clonotype. This rearrangement joins TRBV3-1 to TRBJ2-2; D unclear. This CDR3 is 14 amino acids long. V lost 4 bases and J lost 3, with 9 bases in between. The germline V gene has CDR1 LGHDT and CDR2 YNNKEL (reference sequence). CDR3 amino acids: CASSPGSDTGELFF. CDR3 nucleotide sequence: TGTGCCAGCAGCCCCGGATCCGACACCGGGGAGCTGTTTTTT.

This clonotype was seen more than once but under ten times. The chain recombines TRBV5-4 with TRBJ2-2, with D unresolved. Trimming pared 1 base from V and 1 base from J, leaving 11 bases between. The germline V gene has CDR1 SGHNT and CDR2 YYREEE (reference sequence). The CDR3 sequence is 16 residues long. The CDR3 DNA follows: TGTGCCAGCAGCTTGAGTGGGTTCCTGAACACCGGGGAGCTGTTTTTT. Translated, it gives CASSLSGFLNTGELFF.